This T cell receptor (beta chain) was found in a study of shared clonotypes between healthy human individuals (dated by TCRdb to 2020 to 2022). Turning to the overall study: The cohort comprised two women and three men aged 18 to 49 years. Different laboratories and diverse techniques were used to prepare libraries and sequence TCR repertoires, to increase sequencing depth and limit assay-specific biases. The study deeply sequenced blood TCR repertoires of about 5 healthy adults to estimate repertoire size and the extent of clonotype sharing between individuals. Between about 0.94 and 8.9 billion PBMCs per donor were obtained by leukapheresis. Per donor, three plates each were used for CD4 naive and CD4 memory, two for CD8 naive, and one for CD8 memory. What the study reported, not specific to this receptor: Compared with non-shared clonotypes, the clonotypes found in all four sorted-subset donors had higher generation probabilities. When a few donors were compared, the shared fraction of clonotypes was about 5% for naive CD4, around 3.6% for naive CD8, 2.3% for memory CD4, and less than 0.5% for memory CD8. Even with the large sequencing depth, rarefaction of the sorted-subset datasets indicated that sequencing was incomplete. Pairwise subsampling led to the expectation that sequencing depth would affect the degree of clonotype sharing among donors. The genetic and exposure-history diversity represented was limited by the small number of donors. Only blood was sampled, and tissue TCR repertoires likely differ from those in blood. Naive subsets generally had larger estimated clonotype richness than memory subsets.

As for this clone: What this receptor recognizes is not known. It has no much larger one-base neighbor in the sample; base qualities were not kept.

Using the deep immunoSEQ assay, multiplex PCR amplified TCR CDR3 regions from genomic DNA. For each cell subset, the extracted genomic DNA was distributed evenly across all wells of several immunoSEQ 96-well plates, and each plate served as one replicate. For sorted subsets, about 200 ng genomic DNA, equal to 30,000 or so T cell genomes, was loaded into each replicate PCR. Purified libraries were measured with a Qubit 3.0 fluorometer, size-checked on a Bioanalyzer 2100, and measured again with the KAPA Library Quantification kit. Every immunoSEQ 96-well plate was sequenced on a separate single-read 150-cycle Illumina NextSeq 550 flow cell. Processing in the source paper ran as follows. Because only junctional sequences without quality scores were contained in the immunoSEQ output, filtering matching that applied to full-length reads could not be performed. To assign V/J genes and CDR3, sequences were annotated against IMGT germline references using PyIR, a Python wrapper for IgBLAST v1.9. Any read was removed if the V/J assignment was weak (E-value above 1e-6), the CDR3 was missing, or the read contained stop codons, out-of-frame junctions, or ambiguous translated residues. V3J clonotypes were defined by identical inferred V gene, J gene, and CDR3 amino acid sequence. Percentage overlap between repertoires was calculated by dividing the number of shared unique clonotypes by the size of the smaller repertoire. RTK rarefaction, the Chao1 estimator, and Recon v2.1 estimates of unobserved clonotypes were used to assess repertoire richness. OLGA was used to compute generation probabilities for all TCRbeta clonotypes that the gDNA method yielded from a few donors. TCRdb retrieved this table from immuneACCESS and kept in-frame rearrangements only. Not all clones are present; in checked studies, unresolved V genes account for under half, and no reason is known for the remainder. V and J calls and clone size follow that table, whereas D and trimming were derived from the DNA. Recorded for this sample are roughly 100,000 clones; about 67% of them occurred a single time. The ten largest clonotypes hold around 25% of the sample.

The CDR3 runs 15 amino acids, cysteine and phenylalanine included. Of all the DNA, just the CDR3 is kept, 45 bases in frame from base 1. The germline V gene sets CDR1 to SGHRS and CDR2 to YFSETQ. V is cut back by 4 bases and J by 5 bases, with 10 bases in the junction unmatched. Healthy HIV-negative adults with no recently reported acute infections or vaccinations were included as donors. Every donor was a Caucasian adult residing in Nashville, Tennessee, USA. The CD8 memory samples were a combination of magnetically selected CD45RO+ cells and CCR7-negative CD45RA+ effector memory (TemRA) cells. Blood was obtained by leukapheresis, after which PBMCs were separated by Ficoll-Histopaque density gradient centrifugation and cryopreserved in liquid nitrogen vapor phase. Purity and quantity of every magnetically sorted T cell population were checked by analytical flow cytometry. Genomic DNA was isolated from every sorted fraction and measured by UV absorbance on a Nanodrop 2000c.

The receptor was derived from a woman aged 25 to 39 in good health. The sample consisted of memory CD8+ T cells sorted from blood. The label giving this sample's cell subset or site can be read as: CD45RO+ cells pooled with CCR7-negative TemRA cells. The chain couples TRBV5-1 to TRBJ2-7; 9 bases in the middle match TRBD1. The CDR3 region reads CASSLGDRDFHEQYF. The sequenced DNA: TGCGCCAGCAGCCTCGGGGACAGGGATTTCCACGAGCAGTACTTC.